These T cell receptor beta chains were read from a single sample in a study of radiation and T cells in renal cell carcinoma. The table came from immunoSEQ multiplex PCR; TCRdb's copy has only in-frame clones and leaves some out. The table lists 100,000 to 150,000 clones, 65% to 85% of them singletons. The material sequenced was blood, taken from a patient whose treatment included radiotherapy and nephrectomy. Receptors were obtained from a man aged 50 to 59 with renal cell carcinoma. The CDR3 runs from the conserved cysteine through the conserved F or W. Fields, in order: clone size, V gene, J gene, CDR3 length, D gene, CDR3 DNA, CDR3 protein. The D gene is left open where the match is weak. Only part of the rows carry a size: once, few, many, or a class if the clone is expanded.

>.|TRBV7-9|TRBJ1-4|14|.
TGTGCCAGCCGAAACACCGTTATTGGGGAAAAACTGTTTTTT
CASRNTVIGEKLFF
>.|TRBV18|TRBJ2-5|14|.
TGTGCCAGCTCACCCGGGTTGGACCAAGAGACCCAGTACTTC
CASSPGLDQETQYF
>.|TRBV7-6|TRBJ2-2|12|.
TGTGCCAGCAGCTTTAGCGGCGGGGAGCTGTTTTTT
CASSFSGGELFF
>.|TRBV25-1|TRBJ1-2|15|TRBD1
TGTGCCAGCAGTCCCCAGGGACAGCCACTCTGGGGCTACACCTTC
CASSPQGQPLWGYTF
>few|TRBV27|TRBJ2-1|12|.
TGTGCCAGCATGACCGGAGGGAATGAGCAGTTCTTC
CASMTGGNEQFF
>.|TRBV27|TRBJ1-2|15|.
TGTGCCAGCAGCCCAAACGGGGGGGGTAACTATGGCTACACCTTC
CASSPNGGGNYGYTF
>.|TRBV4-1|TRBJ2-1|16|TRBD2
TGCGCCAGCAGCCAAAATCTAGCGGACTCCTACAATGAGCAGTTCTTC
CASSQNLADSYNEQFF
>.|TRBV2|TRBJ2-3|15|.
TGTGCCAGCAGTGAGGGCGGGGTCAGAACAGATACGCAGTATTTT
CASSEGGVRTDTQYF
>.|TRBV25-1|TRBJ2-5|15|TRBD1
TGTGCCAGCAGTGATCCAGACAGGGGGTTGGAGACCCAGTACTTC
CASSDPDRGLETQYF
>.|TRBV29-1|TRBJ2-5|12|.
TGCAGCGTTAGGCTAGTAGGGGAGACCCAGTACTTC
CSVRLVGETQYF
>few|TRBV11-2|TRBJ2-7|13|.
TGTGCCAGCAGCCCCGACAGGTCCTACGAGCAGTACTTC
CASSPDRSYEQYF
>.|TRBV20-1|TRBJ2-3|11|TRBD2
TGCAGTGCTACGGGAGGAGATACGCAGTATTTT
CSATGGDTQYF
>.|TRBV9|TRBJ1-1|16|TRBD1
TGTGCCAGCAGCGTAGATCCAGGGGGAATGAACACTGAAGCTTTCTTT
CASSVDPGGMNTEAFF
>.|TRBV5-1|TRBJ1-4|15|.
TGCGCCAGCAGCTTCACCGGGACGGCTAATGAAAAACTGTTTTTT
CASSFTGTANEKLFF
>few|TRBV5-1|TRBJ1-1|15|.
TGCGCCAGCAGCTTGGTACCAGGCCTAAACACTGAAGCTTTCTTT
CASSLVPGLNTEAFF
>few|TRBV18|TRBJ1-2|15|.
TGTGCCAGCTCACCTGATGGGACCAACAACTATGGCTACACCTTC
CASSPDGTNNYGYTF
>.|TRBV19|TRBJ1-6|15|.
TGTGCCAGTACCGCGCAAGGGTCCTATAATTCACCCCTCCACTTT
CASTAQGSYNSPLHF
>.|TRBV2|TRBJ1-2|14|.
TGTGCCAGCAGCGCCGAGGACAGTTGGTATGGCTACACCTTC
CASSAEDSWYGYTF